The 27 T cell receptor beta chains below all came from one sample that was sequenced in a study of cytomegalovirus exposure and HLA in healthy donors. Both 60 Vbeta primers and 13 Jbeta primers went into the PCR. Repertoires were generated with immunoSEQ multiplex PCR, while TCRdb's copy carries only in-frame clones and drops some. The profile shows 150,000 to 160,000 clones, about 84% of them singletons. The sample consisted of PBMCs. The source of these receptors is a woman in her forties in good health and CMV-seropositive.

V gene TRBV6-1 combines with J gene TRBJ2-7, with 10 bases that match TRBD2. In germline, CDR1 is MNHNS, CDR2 SASEGT. The J segment lost 2 bases and the V segment lost 5 bases, leaving 3 bases of the junction unmatched. The CDR3 runs to 14 residues. The CDR3 coding sequence is TGTGCCAGCAGTTCTAGCGGGGGTACCTACGAGCAGTACTTC. This gives the protein CASSSSGGTYEQYF.

The V call is TRBV6-5, the J call TRBJ1-5; D perhaps matches TRBD1 (5 bases). This CDR3 comprises 14 residues. Trimming took 9 bases from V and 7 from J, leaving 19 bases between them. Germline CDR1 is MNHEY and CDR2 is SVGAGI. DNA of the CDR3: TGTGCCAGTTCCCGGGGGGGAGGCGGCCAGCCCCAGCATTTT. This codes for CASSRGGGGQPQHF.

The chain carries TRBV5-1 and TRBJ2-1, with 14 bases lining up with TRBD2. Losses at the gene ends were 3 bases for V and 6 bases for J; bases not matched to a gene: 8. Germline assignment: CDR1 SGHRS and CDR2 YFSETQ. The CDR3 length is 17 residues. The CDR3, as DNA: TGCGCCAGCAGCTCGAATGCCGGGACTAGCGGGAGCAATGAGCAGTTCTTC. Its translation: CASSSNAGTSGSNEQFF.

The table lists this clone with a few counts. V and J are TRBV30 and TRBJ2-3; 8 bases match TRBD1. Germline assignment: CDR1 GTSNPN and CDR2 SVGIG (reference sequence). CDR3 length: 15 residues. The junction had 11 bases not matched to a gene; V was cut back by 5 bases and J by 4 bases. Here the CDR3 DNA reads TGTGCCTGGGTCCGCGAGGACAGGGTCCCAGATACGCAGTATTTT. Translated, it gives CAWVREDRVPDTQYF.

The chain recombines TRBV4-1 with TRBJ2-2, with 7 bases that match TRBD2. The length of the CDR3 is 15 residues. CDR1 and CDR2 from the germline V gene are MGHRA and YSYEKL. V lost 5 bases and J lost 3; bases outside the gene matches: 6. Written as DNA, the CDR3 is TGCGCCAGCAGCTGGCGGGAGTCAGACACCGGGGAGCTGTTTTTT. It translates to CASSWRESDTGELFF.

The chain recombines TRBV13 with TRBJ2-7; tentatively, D is TRBD2 (5 bases). This CDR3 region has 12 residues. The V end lost 5 bases, the J end lost 6 bases, and 11 bases lay between the germline ends. CDR1 is PRHDT, CDR2 FYEKMQ, per germline (reference sequence). CDR3 in amino acids: CASSQHLAEQYF. As DNA, the CDR3 is TGTGCCAGCAGCCAACACCTAGCCGAGCAGTACTTC.

V is TRBV9 and J is TRBJ2-6; TRBD2 agrees at 12 bases. Trimming at V came to 4 bases and at J to 1 base, leaving 6 bases not matched to a gene. This CDR3 spans 18 amino acids. Looked up from germline, CDR1 is SGDLS and CDR2 is YYNGEE. CDR3 in DNA: TGTGCCAGCAGCTTCCGACTAGCGGGAGATTCTGGGGCCAACGTCCTGACTTTC. Protein product: CASSFRLAGDSGANVLTF.

The chain combines TRBV7-9 with TRBJ2-1; D ambiguous. CDR1 and CDR2 (germline): SEHNR, FQNEAQ (reference sequence). This CDR3 has 12 amino acids. Trimming took off 6 bases at V and 10 bases at J, with 13 bases between the two ends. The CDR3 nucleotides are TGTGCCAGCAGTAAGACTCCACTCGAGCAGTTCTTC. Its protein product is CASSKTPLEQFF. Full variable domain (rest looked up from reference TRBV7-9 and TRBJ2-1): DTGVSQNPRHKITKRGQNVTFRCDPISEHNRLYWYRQTLGQGPEFLTYFQNEAQLEKSRLLSDRFSAERPKGSFSTLEIQRTEQGDSAMYLCASSKTPLEQFFGPGTRLTVL.

V and J are TRBV15 and TRBJ2-7; D is unclear. Germline V gene sequence: CDR1 LNHNV, CDR2 YYDKDF (reference sequence). The V and J ends lost 0 bases and 0 bases respectively, with 9 bases between them. The CDR3 spans 15 residues. CDR3 bases: TGTGCCACCAGCAGAGATGAGGCTAGCTCCTACGAGCAGTACTTC. Translated, it gives CATSRDEASSYEQYF. The complete variable domain, with remaining parts taken from reference TRBV15 and TRBJ2-7, reads DAMVIQNPRYQVTQFGKPVTLSCSQTLNHNVMYWYQQKSSQAPKLLFHYYDKDFNNEADTPDNFQSRRPNTSFCFLDIRSPGLGDTAMYLCATSRDEASSYEQYFGPGTRLTVT.

The V and J genes are TRBV9 and TRBJ1-5, with TRBD1 as a possible D gene (6 bases). The CDR3 length is 15 residues. From germline, CDR1 is SGDLS and CDR2 YYNGEE. The V end lost 2 bases, the J end lost 1 base, and 10 bases lay between the germline ends. In DNA form, the CDR3 reads TGTGCCAGCAGCGTGGGGGCAGCAAGCAATCAGCCCCAGCATTTT. Translation gives CASSVGAASNQPQHF.

This chain joins TRBV5-4 and TRBJ1-2; TRBD1 aligns across 9 bases. Unmatched junction bases numbered 3, after V lost 3 bases and J lost 0 bases. This CDR3 region has 15 residues. CDR1 is SGHNT and CDR2 is YYREEE in the germline V gene (reference sequence). The CDR3 reads CASSWDRVTNYGYTF. The CDR3 DNA is TGTGCCAGCAGCTGGGACAGGGTAACTAACTATGGCTACACCTTC.

V is TRBV6-1 and J is TRBJ2-5, with 7 bases that match TRBD1. CDR1 is MNHNS and CDR2 is SASEGT in the germline V gene. Germline trimming cut 4 bases from V and 2 bases from J; bases unmatched to any gene: 7. CDR3 size: 15 residues. CDR3 residues: CASSGPGQKQETQYF. As DNA, the CDR3 is TGTGCCAGCAGTGGCCCGGGACAGAAACAAGAGACCCAGTACTTC.

The chain employs TRBV13 and TRBJ2-1; D is perhaps TRBD2 (5 bases). The CDR3 is 14 residues long. V was clipped by 8 bases and J by 5 bases, with 16 bases between them. Germline-derived CDR1 and CDR2 are PRHDT and FYEKMQ (reference sequence). The CDR3 DNA sequence: TGTGCCAGCTCAGATACTAGTCAACACAATGAGCAGTTCTTC. Amino acids: CASSDTSQHNEQFF. The full variable domain, rest sourced from reference TRBV13 and TRBJ2-1, is AAGVIQSPRHLIKEKRETATLKCYPIPRHDTVYWYQQGPGQDPQFLISFYEKMQSDKGSIPDRFSAQQFSDYHSELNMSSLELGDSALYFCASSDTSQHNEQFFGPGTRLTVL.

This clone was seen just once. The chain is built from TRBV12-5 and TRBJ2-7; D is unresolved. CDR1 and CDR2 (germline): LGHNT, FRNRAP. This CDR3 has 11 amino acids. V lost 6 bases and J lost 3, with 6 bases in between. The CDR3 DNA is TGTGCTAGTGGACCCGGCTACGAGCAGTACTTC. Encoded protein: CASGPGYEQYF.

The chain combines TRBV5-1 with TRBJ2-1; 9 bases line up with TRBD2. V lost 4 bases and J lost 7; bases outside the gene matches: 6. The CDR3 contains 14 residues. Germline V gives CDR1 SGHRS, CDR2 YFSETQ. In DNA form, the CDR3 reads TGCGCCAGCAGCGTACTTAGCGGGAGTAATGAGCAGTTCTTC. Protein sequence: CASSVLSGSNEQFF. Combining the CDR3 with reference TRBV5-1 and TRBJ2-1 gives the whole variable domain KAGVTQTPRYLIKTRGQQVTLSCSPISGHRSVSWYQQTPGQGLQFLFEYFSETQRNKGNFPGRFSGRQFSNSRSEMNVSTLELGDSALYLCASSVLSGSNEQFFGPGTRLTVL.

This chain uses TRBV5-1 with TRBJ2-3; 11 bases are shared with TRBD2. The V gene end was trimmed by 3 bases and the J gene end by 6 bases; junction bases not matched to a gene: 3. This CDR3 comprises 14 residues. Germline CDR1 is SGHRS and CDR2 is YFSETQ. The CDR3 region is CASSSSSGRDTQYF. The CDR3 DNA is TGCGCCAGCAGCTCCTCTAGCGGGAGGGATACGCAGTATTTT.

V usage is TRBV27 and J usage is TRBJ2-7; no definite D call. V lost 1 base, J lost 0 bases, and 7 bases lay in between. The CDR3 covers 14 residues. CDR1 is MNHEY and CDR2 is SMNVEV in the germline V gene (reference sequence). The CDR3 is CASSLFPSSYEQYF. CDR3 coding DNA: TGTGCCAGCAGTTTATTCCCCAGCTCCTACGAGCAGTACTTC.

The CDR3 reads CASSEDLQETQYF. CDR3 in DNA: TGTGCCAGCAGTGAAGATCTCCAAGAGACCCAGTACTTC. The V call is TRBV2, the J call TRBJ2-5; D call uncertain. Germline V gene sequence: CDR1 SNHLY, CDR2 FYNNEI. The CDR3 has 13 amino acids. V lost 1 base to trimming and J lost 1 base, with 4 bases between them.

This clone has a single count. This sequence joins TRBV9 and TRBJ2-5; possible D gene TRBD1, 6 bases. This CDR3 is built from 15 residues. Germline values: CDR1 SGDLS, CDR2 YYNGEE. V lost 0 bases, J lost 3 bases, and 12 bases lay in between. CDR3 nucleotide sequence: TGTGCCAGCAGCGTAGGCGCCAGGGGAAAAGAGACCCAGTACTTC. Translation: CASSVGARGKETQYF.

The V gene is TRBV19, the J gene TRBJ1-3; the match to TRBD1 covers 8 bases. Germline CDR1 and CDR2: LNHDA and SQIVND (reference sequence). The V segment lost 7 bases and the J segment 4 bases; nucleotides outside the gene matches: 6. The length of the CDR3 is 14 residues. DNA of the CDR3: TGTGCCAGTATTTCGGACAGGGCGGGAAACACCATATATTTT. Translation gives CASISDRAGNTIYF.

This chain uses TRBV19 with TRBJ2-7; the D gene is possibly TRBD2 (5 bases). Germline CDR1 is LNHDA and CDR2 is SQIVND (reference sequence). The CDR3 is 14 residues long. Trimming left V 10 bases short and J 0 bases short, with 16 bases between. The CDR3 loop is CATSLSGVSYEQYF. The CDR3 nucleotides are TGTGCCACCTCACTGTCCGGGGTCTCCTACGAGCAGTACTTC.

This clone was picked up a small number of times. The chain carries TRBV30 and TRBJ2-4, with TRBD2 identical over 8 bases. The germline V gene encodes CDR1 GTSNPN and CDR2 SVGIG (reference sequence). The CDR3 runs to 16 residues. J was trimmed by 2 bases and V by 0 bases; bases with no gene match: 6. CDR3 nucleotide sequence: TGTGCCTGGAGTGTAGTCCGGGAGGGGTCCAAAAACATTCAGTACTTC. It codes for CAWSVVREGSKNIQYF. Drawing the rest from reference TRBV30 and TRBJ2-4, the complete variable domain is SQTIHQWPATLVQPVGSPLSLECTVEGTSNPNLYWYRQAAGRGLQLLFYSVGIGQISSEVPQNLSASRPQDRQFILSSKKLLLSDSGFYLCAWSVVREGSKNIQYFGAGTRLSVL.

V and J are TRBV15 and TRBJ1-4; weak D call: TRBD1 (5 bases). Germline values: CDR1 LNHNV, CDR2 YYDKDF (reference sequence). V was cut by 1 base and J by 3 bases, with 9 bases left in between. The CDR3 is made up of 15 amino acids. The CDR3 DNA sequence: TGTGCCACCAGCAGAGTGGGAGGGGCTAATGAAAAACTGTTTTTT. Translation gives CATSRVGGANEKLFF.

V is TRBV27 and J is TRBJ1-1, with D possibly being TRBD1 (6 bases). Trimming took off 9 bases at V and 0 bases at J, with 11 bases between the two ends. Germline CDR1 and CDR2: MNHEY and SMNVEV (reference sequence). The CDR3 extends over 13 amino acids. The CDR3 region has the DNA TGTGCCAGTTGGGACAACATGAACACTGAAGCTTTCTTT. It codes for CASWDNMNTEAFF.

The rearrangement joins TRBV27 to TRBJ2-7, with a tentative D call TRBD1 (5 bases). Germline loops: CDR1 MNHEY, CDR2 SMNVEV (reference sequence). CDR3 size: 13 residues. V was shortened by 6 bases and J by 4 bases, with 13 bases between the two germline ends. CDR3 sequence (DNA): TGTGCCAGCAGCTCAGGGCTTACTTACGAGCAGTACTTC. Translating it yields CASSSGLTYEQYF.

CDR3 amino acids: CSVPGGQPQHF. In DNA form, the CDR3 reads TGCAGTGTCCCTGGAGGGCAGCCCCAGCATTTT. The V gene is TRBV20-1, the J gene TRBJ1-5; the D is unclear. This CDR3 has 11 residues. Germline CDR1 is DFQATT and CDR2 is SNEGSKA (reference sequence). Trimming pared 7 bases from V and 7 bases from J, leaving 11 bases between.

The CDR3, as DNA: TGTGCCAGCAGCTCTACAGGGGCTGCGAACACTGAAGCTTTCTTT. This encodes CASSSTGAANTEAFF. The chain joins TRBV5-6 to TRBJ1-1, with 7 nucleotides matching TRBD1. The V gene end was trimmed by 3 bases and the J gene end by 1 base; junction bases not matched to a gene: 6. CDR3 length equals 15 residues. Germline V gene lookup returns CDR1 SGHDT and CDR2 YYEEEE.